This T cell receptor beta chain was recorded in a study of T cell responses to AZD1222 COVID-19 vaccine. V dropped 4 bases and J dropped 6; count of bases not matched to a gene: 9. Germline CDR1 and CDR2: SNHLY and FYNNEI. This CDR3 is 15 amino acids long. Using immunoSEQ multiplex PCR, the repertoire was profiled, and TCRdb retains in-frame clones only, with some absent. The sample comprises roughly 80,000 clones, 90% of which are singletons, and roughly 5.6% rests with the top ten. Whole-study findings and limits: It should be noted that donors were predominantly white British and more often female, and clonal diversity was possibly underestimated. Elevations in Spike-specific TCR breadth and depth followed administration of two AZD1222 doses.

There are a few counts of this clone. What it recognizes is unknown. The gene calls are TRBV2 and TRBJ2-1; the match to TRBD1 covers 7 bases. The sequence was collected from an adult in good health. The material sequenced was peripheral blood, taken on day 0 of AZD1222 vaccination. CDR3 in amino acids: CASSASGQRVNEQFF. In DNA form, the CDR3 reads TGTGCCAGCAGTGCCTCGGGACAGCGAGTCAATGAGCAGTTCTTC.